The clone carrying this T cell receptor beta chain was seen only a few times. This entry is derived from a study of human T cells and chemical hapten exposure. V was clipped by 5 bases and J by 5 bases, with 16 bases between them. CDR1 SGHVS and CDR2 FQNEAQ come from the germline V gene. This CDR3 comprises 16 residues. Time point in this sample: pre-sensitization, week 0. Regarding treatment: therapeutic diphenylcyclopropenone sensitization with weekly scalp DPC. A single record per CDR3 protein comes from TCRdb applying MiXCR to the RACE reads. The data show 250,000 to 300,000 distinct CDR3 sequences, almost 8% seen once.

The sequence was collected from a man aged 18-30 years with alopecia areata. Some clones in this sample may be carry-over from other donors' samples. The chain combines TRBV7-8 with TRBJ1-6; D gene ambiguous. The specimen comprised whole blood, sampled in connection with sensitization to the hapten diphenylcyclopropenone (DPC). CDR3 DNA: TGTGCCAGCAGCCCCAAGCGAGGGAACCATAATTCACCCCTCCACTTT. This encodes CASSPKRGNHNSPLHF.